The 10 T cell receptor beta chains presented below share a single source sample, sequenced in a study of response to subunit inactivated influenza vaccine. TCRdb analysed the RT-PCR reads with MiXCR anew, one entry per CDR3 protein. The data hold about 480,000 distinct CDR3 sequences, with roughly 13% observed a single time. The sample in question was PBMCs from blood, obtained 35 to 45 days after vaccination. The receptors derive from a man aged 50-60 years who received an inactivated influenza vaccine.

This clonotype has just a few counts. The chain links TRBV15 to TRBJ2-3; 7 nucleotides align to TRBD2. CDR1 LNHNV and CDR2 YYDKDF come from the germline V gene (reference sequence). CDR3 length: 13 amino acids. Trimming removed 5 bases from V and 1 base from J; junction bases left unmatched: 0. The CDR3 reads CATSLAGTDTQYF. Here the CDR3 DNA reads TGTGCCACCAGCCTAGCGGGCACAGATACGCAGTATTTT.

V gene TRBV4-1 combines with J gene TRBJ2-1; D gene unclear. The CDR3 length is 15 residues. Looked up from germline, CDR1 is MGHRA and CDR2 is YSYEKL. V shed 0 bases and J shed 8 bases, with 14 bases lying between them. CDR3 DNA: TGCGCCAGCAGCCAAGAGATAGTTAGCCTGTATGAGCAGTTCTTC. Amino acid sequence: CASSQEIVSLYEQFF.

CDR3 protein: CASSPATRKGAGEQFF. In DNA, the CDR3 is TGTGCCAGCTCACCAGCAACTAGAAAGGGGGCCGGGGAGCAGTTCTTC. The chain employs TRBV18 and TRBJ2-1; 7 bases align to TRBD1. CDR1 and CDR2 (germline): KGHSH, LQKENI. The CDR3 spans 16 residues. V shed 2 bases and J 10 bases; nucleotides not matched to a gene: 14.

In its sample, this clonotype was seen many times. This rearrangement joins TRBV7-2 to TRBJ1-4, with D hard to call. Trimming shortened V by 6 bases and J by 6 bases, and 14 bases separated the two germline ends. This CDR3 has 14 residues. Germline V lookup: CDR1 SGHTA, CDR2 FQGNSA. The CDR3 DNA sequence: TGTGCCAGCAGGGGTGCCGGTTCCTATGAAAAACTGTTTTTT. It encodes CASRGAGSYEKLFF.

This clonotype was picked up a small number of times. The CDR3 is CAISKQGDPTEAFF. The CDR3 DNA follows: TGTGCCATCAGTAAACAGGGGGACCCCACTGAAGCTTTCTTT. The chain carries TRBV10-3 and TRBJ1-1; 8 bases match TRBD1. CDR3 length: 14 residues. V trimming: 5 bases; J trimming: 4 bases; junction bases outside the gene matches: 6. Per germline, CDR1 ENHRY and CDR2 SYGVKD.

This clonotype was observed a handful of times. The V gene is TRBV20-1, the J gene TRBJ1-1, with D uncertain. The germline gives CDR1 DFQATT, CDR2 SNEGSKA (reference sequence). The CDR3 loop spans 12 amino acids. V dropped 5 bases and J dropped 1 base, with 8 bases sitting between them. CDR3 amino acids: CSAARRNTEAFF. For the CDR3, the DNA is TGCAGTGCTGCCAGGCGGAACACTGAAGCTTTCTTT.

The chain is built from TRBV20-1 and TRBJ2-5; D remains ambiguous. This CDR3 has 12 amino acids. The germline CDR1 and CDR2 sequences are DFQATT and SNEGSKA (reference sequence). Trimming shortened V by 6 bases and J by 4 bases, and 12 bases separated the two germline ends. In DNA, the CDR3 is TGCAGTGCCCCTAGGTCCGGAGAGACCCAGTACTTC. This sequence encodes CSAPRSGETQYF.

Concerning this clonotype: The germline gene is not matched at one end of the junction; a read error may be the cause. V usage is TRBV5-6 and J usage is TRBJ2-3; TRBD2 matches at 7 bases. Germline V CDR1 and CDR2: SGHDT, YYEEEE. The CDR3 contains 16 residues. CDR3 region: CASSPAGTTFTETQYF. CDR3 nucleotide sequence: TGTGCCAGCAGCCCCGCCGGGACTACCTTCACAGAAACGCAGTATTTT.

This rearrangement joins TRBV6-2 or TRBV6-3 to TRBJ2-5; D is unresolved. The length of the CDR3 is 13 residues. Germline assignment: CDR1 MNHEY and CDR2 SVGEGT. Trimming shortened V by 6 bases and J by 7 bases, and 15 bases separated the two germline ends. For the CDR3, the DNA is TGTGCCAGCAGCCAATCGACGGGCGGGACCCAGTACTTC. This sequence encodes CASSQSTGGTQYF.

This chain uses TRBV12-3 or TRBV12-4 with TRBJ2-6; D ambiguous. The V end lost 3 bases, the J end lost 0 bases, and 6 bases lay between the germline ends. The length of the CDR3 is 15 residues. This CDR3 is CASSLVDSGANVLTF. Written as DNA, the CDR3 is TGTGCCAGCAGTTTGGTTGACTCTGGGGCCAACGTCCTGACTTTC.